These 3 T cell receptor beta chains were all obtained from the same sample, sequenced in a study of blood T cell repertoires in COVID-19. The repertoire was sequenced with immunoSEQ multiplex PCR; TCRdb's copy has only in-frame clones and lacks some. The sample shows 150,000 or so clones, 83% of them seen only once. Sequencing used peripheral blood. These receptors were taken from a woman between 55 and 75 years old with COVID-19, enrolled during active disease.

The chain employs TRBV19 and TRBJ1-4; 7 bases line up with TRBD1. CDR3 length: 13 amino acids. Germline V gives CDR1 LNHDA, CDR2 SQIVND (reference sequence). Losses at the gene ends were 5 bases for V and 13 bases for J; bases not matched to a gene: 10. The CDR3 DNA reads TGTGCCAGTAGTCTCGTCGACAGGGATCTACTGTTTTTT. Amino acids: CASSLVDRDLLFF.

CDR3 sequence (DNA): TGTGCCAGTAGTCGCTACAGGGGGCTAGGGGAGACCCAGTACTTC. This translates into CASSRYRGLGETQYF. The chain uses TRBV19 and TRBJ2-5; 9 bases align to TRBD1. This CDR3 comprises 15 residues. Trimming cost V 5 bases and J 5 bases; bases outside gene matches: 9. CDR1 LNHDA and CDR2 SQIVND come from the germline V gene (reference sequence).

This chain joins TRBV12-5 and TRBJ2-1; 9 bases agree with TRBD1. V was clipped by 6 bases and J by 1 base; unmatched bases: 4. The CDR3 length is 15 residues. The V gene's germline CDR1 is LGHNT and CDR2 FRNRAP. CDR3 in DNA: TGTGCTAGTGGGCGGACAGGGGATTCCTACAATGAGCAGTTCTTC. It encodes CASGRTGDSYNEQFF.